This is a list of T cell receptor beta chains from one sample in a study of human T cells and chemical hapten exposure. Using its own MiXCR run on the RACE reads, TCRdb lists one record per CDR3 protein. Of 75,000 to 100,000 distinct CDR3 sequences listed, about 9.6% were seen once; the top ten hold approximately 2%. The input for sequencing was whole blood, taken in connection with sensitization to the hapten diphenylcyclopropenone (DPC). The source of these receptors is a woman aged 40-49 years with alopecia areata. Some clones in this sample may be carry-over from other donors' samples. The CDR3 runs from the conserved cysteine through the conserved F or W. Fields, in order: V gene, clone size, J gene, D gene, CDR3 DNA, CDR3 protein. A D gene is named only where the DNA matches it firmly. Not every row has a clone size; where given, it reads once, few, many or a size class.

v_call: TRBV16
clone_size: .
j_call: TRBJ1-2
d_call: .
cdr3_nt: TGTGCCAGCAGCCAACCAAGAGGGGCACCCAACTATGGCTACACCTTC
cdr3_aa: CASSQPRGAPNYGYTF

v_call: TRBV28
clone_size: .
j_call: TRBJ1-4
d_call: .
cdr3_nt: TGTACCAGCAGTTTAACAGATGAAAAACTGTTTTTT
cdr3_aa: CTSSLTDEKLFF

v_call: TRBV7-9
clone_size: few
j_call: TRBJ2-5
d_call: .
cdr3_nt: TGTGCCAGCAGCCTAGGACTGGAAGGGACCCAGTACTTC
cdr3_aa: CASSLGLEGTQYF

v_call: TRBV20-1
clone_size: few
j_call: TRBJ2-1
d_call: TRBD2
cdr3_nt: TGCAGTGCTAGAAATAGCGGGAGCGGGCGGAATGAGCAGTTCTTC
cdr3_aa: CSARNSGSGRNEQFF

v_call: TRBV4-3
clone_size: .
j_call: TRBJ2-1
d_call: TRBD2
cdr3_nt: TGCGCCAGCAGCCCAACGGGGGACTATCCCTCCTACAATGAGCAGTTCTTC
cdr3_aa: CASSPTGDYPSYNEQFF

v_call: TRBV5-1
clone_size: .
j_call: TRBJ2-7
d_call: .
cdr3_nt: TGCGCCAGCAGCTTGGCAATCGGGCGGTCCTACGAGCAGTACTTC
cdr3_aa: CASSLAIGRSYEQYF

v_call: TRBV18
clone_size: few
j_call: TRBJ2-1
d_call: TRBD1
cdr3_nt: TGTGCCAGCTTAGGACAGGGGGGCCATGAGCAGTTCTTC
cdr3_aa: CASLGQGGHEQFF

v_call: TRBV10-3
clone_size: few
j_call: TRBJ2-1
d_call: TRBD1
cdr3_nt: TGTGCCATCAGTGACCGGGACAGGGTTGAAGATGAGCAGTTCTTC
cdr3_aa: CAISDRDRVEDEQFF

v_call: TRBV20-1
clone_size: few
j_call: TRBJ2-3
d_call: TRBD2
cdr3_nt: TGCAGTGCTAAGGGGACGGGAGGGACGACAGATACGCAGTATTTT
cdr3_aa: CSAKGTGGTTDTQYF

v_call: TRBV4-2
clone_size: many
j_call: TRBJ2-3
d_call: TRBD2
cdr3_nt: TGTGCCAGCAGCCAAGATCTAGCGGGAGGGCCAGATACGCAGTATTTT
cdr3_aa: CASSQDLAGGPDTQYF

v_call: TRBV5-1
clone_size: many
j_call: TRBJ1-1
d_call: .
cdr3_nt: TGCGCCAGCAGCTTTGACAGGAACACTGAAGCTTTCTTT
cdr3_aa: CASSFDRNTEAFF

v_call: TRBV27
clone_size: .
j_call: TRBJ2-3
d_call: TRBD1
cdr3_nt: TGTGCCAGCGGACCCAGACAGGGTAAAGATACGCAGTATTTT
cdr3_aa: CASGPRQGKDTQYF

v_call: TRBV6-5
clone_size: many
j_call: TRBJ1-5
d_call: .
cdr3_nt: TGTGCCAGCTCGGGACAACAAAATCAGCCCCAGCATTTT
cdr3_aa: CASSGQQNQPQHF

v_call: TRBV7-9
clone_size: .
j_call: TRBJ2-7
d_call: .
cdr3_nt: TGTGCCAGCAGCTTATTGGCTTCCTACGAGCAGTACTTC
cdr3_aa: CASSLLASYEQYF

v_call: TRBV18
clone_size: few
j_call: TRBJ1-5
d_call: .
cdr3_nt: TGTGCCAGCTCCGGACAGTATAGCAATCAGCCCCAGCATTTT
cdr3_aa: CASSGQYSNQPQHF

v_call: TRBV6-5
clone_size: .
j_call: TRBJ2-7
d_call: TRBD2
cdr3_nt: TGTGCCAGCAGTTACAGCCTAGCGGGAGGAAACTACGAGCAGTACTTC
cdr3_aa: CASSYSLAGGNYEQYF

v_call: TRBV5-1
clone_size: few
j_call: TRBJ2-7
d_call: TRBD2
cdr3_nt: TGCGCCAGCAATCAGGGACTAGCGACCGAGCAGTACTTC
cdr3_aa: CASNQGLATEQYF

v_call: TRBV18
clone_size: .
j_call: TRBJ2-1
d_call: TRBD2
cdr3_nt: TGTGCCAGCTCACCACCGCTAGCGGGAGGTTACAATGAGCAGTTCTTC
cdr3_aa: CASSPPLAGGYNEQFF

v_call: TRBV5-8
clone_size: many
j_call: TRBJ1-2
d_call: .
cdr3_nt: TGTGCCAGCAGCTCCGGCTGGCAGGCTAACTATGGCTACACCTTC
cdr3_aa: CASSSGWQANYGYTF

v_call: TRBV14
clone_size: .
j_call: TRBJ2-1
d_call: TRBD2
cdr3_nt: TGTGCCAGCAGCCAAGATACTCTAGCGGGACTACAAAGCTCCTACAATGAGCAGTTCTTC
cdr3_aa: CASSQDTLAGLQSSYNEQFF

v_call: TRBV29-1
clone_size: few
j_call: TRBJ1-1
d_call: .
cdr3_nt: TGCAGCGTTGTGAGGCAGTTGAACACTGAAGCTTTCTTT
cdr3_aa: CSVVRQLNTEAFF

v_call: TRBV11-2
clone_size: many
j_call: TRBJ1-2
d_call: .
cdr3_nt: TGTGCCAGCAGCTTTGAGGGCAATGGCTACACCTTC
cdr3_aa: CASSFEGNGYTF

v_call: TRBV29-1
clone_size: many
j_call: TRBJ2-4
d_call: TRBD2
cdr3_nt: TGCAGCGCCGGACTAGCAGCCAAAAACATTCAGTACTTC
cdr3_aa: CSAGLAAKNIQYF

v_call: TRBV7-9
clone_size: many
j_call: TRBJ1-1
d_call: TRBD1
cdr3_nt: TGTGCCAGCAGGAAGACAGGGGAGGAAACTGAAGCTTTCTTT
cdr3_aa: CASRKTGEETEAFF

v_call: TRBV28
clone_size: .
j_call: TRBJ2-7
d_call: .
cdr3_nt: TGTGCCAGCAGTCCTCCTTACTCCTACGAGCAGTACTTC
cdr3_aa: CASSPPYSYEQYF

v_call: TRBV29-1
clone_size: many
j_call: TRBJ2-7
d_call: TRBD1
cdr3_nt: TGCAGCGCCGCCGGGACAGGGGCCTACGAGCAGTACTTC
cdr3_aa: CSAAGTGAYEQYF

v_call: TRBV10-3
clone_size: .
j_call: TRBJ2-5
d_call: TRBD1
cdr3_nt: TGTGCCATCACGAAGGACAGGGATAGGGCCCAGTACTTC
cdr3_aa: CAITKDRDRAQYF

v_call: TRBV28
clone_size: .
j_call: TRBJ2-7
d_call: .
cdr3_nt: TGTGCCAGCAGACGGGGTTTCCCCTACGAGCAGTACTTC
cdr3_aa: CASRRGFPYEQYF

v_call: TRBV20-1
clone_size: few
j_call: TRBJ1-2
d_call: .
cdr3_nt: TGCAGTGCTCCTCAAAGGGGCGGTAACTATGGCTACACCTTC
cdr3_aa: CSAPQRGGNYGYTF

v_call: TRBV20-1
clone_size: .
j_call: TRBJ2-2
d_call: .
cdr3_nt: TGCAGTACCCAAGCTACCGGGGAGCTGTTTTTT
cdr3_aa: CSTQATGELFF

v_call: TRBV27
clone_size: many
j_call: TRBJ2-7
d_call: .
cdr3_nt: TGTGCCAGCAGTCCCATGGGGGACGGACCCTACGAGCAGTACTTC
cdr3_aa: CASSPMGDGPYEQYF

v_call: TRBV5-4
clone_size: many
j_call: TRBJ2-7
d_call: TRBD1
cdr3_nt: TGTGCCAGCAGCTTGGGCCGGGACAGTGTTTCCTACGAGCAGTACTTC
cdr3_aa: CASSLGRDSVSYEQYF

v_call: TRBV2
clone_size: few
j_call: TRBJ1-4
d_call: .
cdr3_nt: TGTGCCAGCAGTGAAAGTATTAAGGGCCAACTGTTTTTT
cdr3_aa: CASSESIKGQLFF

v_call: TRBV28
clone_size: many
j_call: TRBJ2-1
d_call: .
cdr3_nt: TGTGCCAGCAGTTTGGTCTACAATGAGCAGTTCTTC
cdr3_aa: CASSLVYNEQFF

v_call: TRBV29-1
clone_size: .
j_call: TRBJ1-3
d_call: .
cdr3_nt: TGCAGCGTTGTGGTGGGGACTAACACTGGAAACACCATATATTTT
cdr3_aa: CSVVVGTNTGNTIYF

v_call: TRBV7-3
clone_size: once
j_call: TRBJ2-2
d_call: .
cdr3_nt: TGTGCCAGCAGCTTAATGTACACCGGGGAGCTGTTTTTT
cdr3_aa: CASSLMYTGELFF

v_call: TRBV28
clone_size: few
j_call: TRBJ1-4
d_call: TRBD1
cdr3_nt: TGTGCCAGCAGCCTACCGGGACAGGGTAATGAAAAACTGTTTTTT
cdr3_aa: CASSLPGQGNEKLFF

v_call: TRBV7-2
clone_size: many
j_call: TRBJ2-7
d_call: TRBD2
cdr3_nt: TGTGCCAGCAGCTTAGCCCGACTAGCGGAACCCCCCTACGAGCAGTACTTC
cdr3_aa: CASSLARLAEPPYEQYF

v_call: TRBV7-2
clone_size: few
j_call: TRBJ1-2
d_call: .
cdr3_nt: TGTGCCAGCAGCCCCGGACAGCCCGCCTACACCTTC
cdr3_aa: CASSPGQPAYTF

v_call: TRBV6-6
clone_size: few
j_call: TRBJ1-6
d_call: TRBD1
cdr3_nt: TGTGCCAGCAGCACAGGGGACCCCTATAATTCACCCCTCCACTTT
cdr3_aa: CASSTGDPYNSPLHF

v_call: TRBV27
clone_size: .
j_call: TRBJ2-7
d_call: TRBD1
cdr3_nt: TGTGCCAGCAGCCGGGACAGGAGGACCTACGAGCAGTACTTC
cdr3_aa: CASSRDRRTYEQYF

v_call: TRBV28
clone_size: many
j_call: TRBJ2-7
d_call: .
cdr3_nt: TGTGCCAGCAGTTTAATGGGCTACGAGCAGTACTTC
cdr3_aa: CASSLMGYEQYF

v_call: TRBV2
clone_size: .
j_call: TRBJ2-7
d_call: .
cdr3_nt: TGTGCCAGCAGTCTAATCTTATACGAGCAGTACTTC
cdr3_aa: CASSLILYEQYF

v_call: TRBV6-2/TRBV6-3
clone_size: many
j_call: TRBJ2-3
d_call: TRBD2
cdr3_nt: TGTGCCAGCAGCCCAGGGACTAGCGTGGATACGCAGTATTTT
cdr3_aa: CASSPGTSVDTQYF

v_call: TRBV19
clone_size: .
j_call: TRBJ2-2
d_call: .
cdr3_nt: TGTGCCAGTAGTGGAACAGGGCTCGGGGAGCTGTTTTTT
cdr3_aa: CASSGTGLGELFF

v_call: TRBV27
clone_size: .
j_call: TRBJ2-7
d_call: .
cdr3_nt: TGTGCCAGCAGCGGCAGGGACTACGAGCAGTACTTC
cdr3_aa: CASSGRDYEQYF

v_call: TRBV3-1
clone_size: many
j_call: TRBJ2-7
d_call: .
cdr3_nt: TGTGCCAGCAGCCCCCCCATCCGTAGGACATCCGAGCAGTACTTC
cdr3_aa: CASSPPIRRTSEQYF

v_call: TRBV9
clone_size: many
j_call: TRBJ2-7
d_call: .
cdr3_nt: TGTGCCAGCGGAAGGAGCTCCTACGAGCAGTACTTC
cdr3_aa: CASGRSSYEQYF

v_call: TRBV14
clone_size: many
j_call: TRBJ1-6
d_call: .
cdr3_nt: TGTGCCAGCAGCCAATTGGACACTAGCTCCTATAATTCACCCCTCCACTTT
cdr3_aa: CASSQLDTSSYNSPLHF

v_call: TRBV5-1
clone_size: many
j_call: TRBJ1-2
d_call: .
cdr3_nt: TGCGCCAGCAGCTTGGGTGGATCTAACTATGGCTACACCTTC
cdr3_aa: CASSLGGSNYGYTF

v_call: TRBV6-2/TRBV6-3
clone_size: .
j_call: TRBJ2-4
d_call: .
cdr3_nt: TGTGCCAGCAGTTACTCAGCCGCCCCGGGTAGACCGGACTTC
cdr3_aa: CASSYSAAPGRPDF

v_call: TRBV14
clone_size: few
j_call: TRBJ2-1
d_call: TRBD2
cdr3_nt: TGTGCCAGCAGCCACCTAGCGGGAGTGGTGTTCTTC
cdr3_aa: CASSHLAGVVFF

v_call: TRBV6-2/TRBV6-3
clone_size: .
j_call: TRBJ2-1
d_call: TRBD1
cdr3_nt: TGTGCCAGCAGTTCACAGGGGGAACGTTACAATGAGCAGTTCTTC
cdr3_aa: CASSSQGERYNEQFF

v_call: TRBV7-2
clone_size: many
j_call: TRBJ2-1
d_call: .
cdr3_nt: TGTGCCAGCAGTTCCTCCTACCGGGGGAGGAGTGAGCAGTTCTTC
cdr3_aa: CASSSSYRGRSEQFF

v_call: TRBV20-1
clone_size: few
j_call: TRBJ2-1
d_call: TRBD2
cdr3_nt: TGCAGTGCTGGGGGACTAGCGGGAGGTCCCGCCTACAATGAGCAGTTCTTC
cdr3_aa: CSAGGLAGGPAYNEQFF

v_call: TRBV5-1
clone_size: few
j_call: TRBJ2-3
d_call: TRBD1
cdr3_nt: TGCGCCAGCAGCTGGCTGGGACAGGGGGTAACAGATACGCAGTATTTT
cdr3_aa: CASSWLGQGVTDTQYF